The TCR beta chain under discussion was sequenced for a study of cytomegalovirus exposure and HLA in healthy donors. About this clone itself: Its antigen is currently unknown.

V gave up 0 bases and J gave up 5 bases, with 4 bases separating them. Germline V gene lookup returns CDR1 GTSNPN and CDR2 SVGIG (reference sequence). The length of the CDR3 is 12 residues. In the PCR, 60 Vbeta and 13 Jbeta primers were used. Measured with immunoSEQ multiplex PCR; TCRdb has only the in-frame clones, and not every one. This sample has 140,000 to 150,000 clones, with 75% to 85% found just once. General study points: TCR sequences were mostly rare, though some public TCRs occurred in many donors.

The V and J genes are TRBV30 and TRBJ2-2; D is ambiguous. The receptor was isolated from a young woman in good health and CMV-seropositive. The source material was PBMCs. DNA for the CDR3: TGTGCCTGGAGTGTTAAAACCGGGGAGCTGTTTTTT. Translating it yields CAWSVKTGELFF.